A single sample gave rise to the 10 T cell receptor beta chains below, sequenced in a study of blood T cell repertoires in COVID-19. Measured with immunoSEQ multiplex PCR; TCRdb has only the in-frame clones, and not every one. The sample holds approximately 240,000 clones, approximately 80% seen once. Material for sequencing was peripheral blood. These receptors all stem from an older woman who had recovered from COVID-19.

This clone has a handful of counts. The CDR3 loop reads CASRPRGPGANVLTF. For the CDR3, the DNA is TGTGCCAGTAGACCCAGGGGGCCTGGGGCCAACGTCCTGACTTTC. The chain couples TRBV19 to TRBJ2-6; 8 positions agree with TRBD1. This CDR3 comprises 15 residues. CDR1 and CDR2 from the germline V gene are LNHDA and SQIVND (reference sequence). Germline trimming cut 6 bases from V and 2 bases from J; bases unmatched to any gene: 3.

CDR3 in amino acids: CASSDSGQGEVVNQPQHF. The CDR3 DNA follows: TGTGCCAGCAGCGATAGCGGACAGGGAGAAGTGGTCAATCAGCCCCAGCATTTT. The chain joins TRBV7-8 to TRBJ1-5; 8 bases agree with TRBD1. The CDR3 covers 18 residues. Germline CDR1 reads SGHVS; CDR2 reads FQNEAQ. V shed 5 bases, J shed 3 bases, and the junction held 15 bases outside the gene matches.

The CDR3 DNA follows: TGTGCCAGCTCACCTGGGACACAGAACACTGAAGCTTTCTTT. It encodes CASSPGTQNTEAFF. V and J are TRBV18 and TRBJ1-1; D may be TRBD1 (6 bases). V was trimmed by 3 bases and J by 1 base, leaving 9 bases between them. The CDR3 is 14 residues long. Germline assignment: CDR1 KGHSH and CDR2 LQKENI.

The chain has TRBV4-1 and TRBJ2-7; D remains ambiguous. The CDR3 length is 13 residues. V lost 0 bases and J 4 bases, leaving 7 bases between the germline ends. Germline-derived CDR1 and CDR2 are MGHRA and YSYEKL. The CDR3, as DNA: TGCGCCAGCAGCCAAGAGGGCCCGTACGAGCAGTACTTC. Translation: CASSQEGPYEQYF.

J is TRBJ1-5 and V is TRBV3-1 (or the pseudogene TRBV3-2); D is uncertain. This CDR3 has 15 residues. Germline CDR1 is LGHDT and CDR2 is YNNKEL (reference sequence). V lost 3 bases, J lost 5 bases, and 14 bases lay in between. CDR3 nucleotides: TGTGCCAGCAGCCACAGCTTTATGGGAGATCAGCCCCAGCATTTT. Translated, it gives CASSHSFMGDQPQHF.

This clone was picked up one time. The chain recombines TRBV4-2 with TRBJ2-1; 9 bases fit TRBD2. Germline V CDR1 and CDR2: LGHNA, YNFKEQ. There are 17 residues in the CDR3. The V gene end was trimmed by 0 bases and the J gene end by 9 bases; junction bases not matched to a gene: 12. CDR3 region: CASSQEGAASGVREQFF. DNA of the CDR3: TGTGCCAGCAGCCAAGAAGGAGCGGCTAGCGGGGTCCGTGAGCAGTTCTTC.

This chain connects TRBV6-5 to TRBJ2-5; possibly TRBD1 for D (8 bases). The V gene lost 1 base and the J gene lost 4 bases, with 13 bases spanning the gap. The V gene's germline CDR1 is MNHEY and CDR2 SVGAGI. This CDR3 comprises 15 residues. CDR3 region: CASSYLQGGGETQYF. As DNA, the CDR3 is TGTGCCAGCAGTTACTTACAGGGGGGGGGAGAGACCCAGTACTTC.

V usage is TRBV2 and J usage is TRBJ1-5, with TRBD1 as a possible D gene (6 bases). Deletions cut 6 bases from V and 5 bases from J, with 17 bases between. The CDR3 has 15 amino acids. The germline V gene encodes CDR1 SNHLY and CDR2 FYNNEI. CDR3 nucleotides: TGTGCCAGCAGCGGACAGCAACCATCTTATCAGCCCCAGCATTTT. Translation: CASSGQQPSYQPQHF. Variable domain in full (rest from reference TRBV2 and TRBJ1-5): EPEVTQTPSHQVTQMGQEVILRCVPISNHLYFYWYRQILGQKVEFLVSFYNNEISEKSEIFDDQFSVERPDGSNFTLKIRSTKLEDSAMYFCASSGQQPSYQPQHFGDGTRLSIL.

The chain joins TRBV3-1 (or the pseudogene TRBV3-2) to TRBJ2-1, with 7 bases lining up with TRBD2. This CDR3 has 16 amino acids. Germline assignment: CDR1 LGHDT and CDR2 YNNKEL (reference sequence). Unmatched junction bases numbered 10, after V lost 0 bases and J lost 8 bases. The CDR3 protein is CASSQDGPAGFDEQFF. CDR3 coding DNA: TGTGCCAGCAGCCAAGATGGTCCAGCGGGGTTCGATGAGCAGTTCTTC.

This chain links TRBV28 with TRBJ1-2; D not resolved. Germline values: CDR1 MDHEN, CDR2 SYDVKM. Between the trimmed V and J ends, which lost 1 base and 4 bases, there was a span of 7 bases. This CDR3 spans 13 amino acids. The CDR3 loop reads CASSLSSSYGYTF. CDR3 DNA sequence: TGTGCCAGCAGTTTATCGTCCAGCTATGGCTACACCTTC.